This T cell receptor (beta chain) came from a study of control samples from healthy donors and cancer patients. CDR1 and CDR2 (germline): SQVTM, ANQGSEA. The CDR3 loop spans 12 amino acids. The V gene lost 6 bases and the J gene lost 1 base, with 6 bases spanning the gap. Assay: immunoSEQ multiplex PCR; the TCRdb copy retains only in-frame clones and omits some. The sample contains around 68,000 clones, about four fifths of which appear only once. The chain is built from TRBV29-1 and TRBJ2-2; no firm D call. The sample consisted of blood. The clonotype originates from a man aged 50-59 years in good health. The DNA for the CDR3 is TGCAGCGTCGACAAGAACACCGGGGAGCTGTTTTTT. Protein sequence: CSVDKNTGELFF.